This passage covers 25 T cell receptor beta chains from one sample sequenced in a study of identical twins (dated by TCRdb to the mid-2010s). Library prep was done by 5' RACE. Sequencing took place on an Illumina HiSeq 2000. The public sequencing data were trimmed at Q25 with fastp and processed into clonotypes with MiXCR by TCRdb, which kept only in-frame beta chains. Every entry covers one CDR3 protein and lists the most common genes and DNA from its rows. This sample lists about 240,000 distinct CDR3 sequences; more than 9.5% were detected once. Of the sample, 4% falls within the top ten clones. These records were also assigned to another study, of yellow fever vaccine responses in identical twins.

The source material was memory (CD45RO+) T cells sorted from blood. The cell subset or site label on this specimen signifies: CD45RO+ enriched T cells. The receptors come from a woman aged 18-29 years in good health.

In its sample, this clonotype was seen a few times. For the CDR3, the DNA is TGTGCCAGCAGCCGGGGGACAGCCTCCTACGAGCAGTACTTC. Translating it yields CASSRGTASYEQYF. The rearrangement uses TRBV3-1 and TRBJ2-7; 7 bases agree with TRBD1. The CDR3 is 14 amino acids. Germline trimming cut 4 bases from V and 0 bases from J; bases unmatched to any gene: 3. Germline values: CDR1 LGHDT, CDR2 YNNKEL (reference sequence).

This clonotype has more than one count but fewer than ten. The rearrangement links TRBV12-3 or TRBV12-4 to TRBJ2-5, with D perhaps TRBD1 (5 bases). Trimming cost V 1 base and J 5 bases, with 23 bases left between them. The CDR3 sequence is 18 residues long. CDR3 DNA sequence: TGTGCCAGCAGTTTAGATAGGGGCCCAGGGATGGGTCACGAGACCCAGTACTTC. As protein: CASSLDRGPGMGHETQYF.

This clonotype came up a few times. This CDR3 is CASMRGELTEAFF. In nucleotides, the CDR3 is TGTGCCAGCATGAGGGGAGAGTTGACTGAAGCTTTCTTT. The chain has TRBV7-9 and TRBJ1-1; possibly TRBD1 for D (5 bases). V shed 7 bases and J shed 5 bases, with 14 bases lying between them. From germline, CDR1 is SEHNR and CDR2 FQNEAQ (reference sequence). The CDR3 is made up of 13 amino acids.

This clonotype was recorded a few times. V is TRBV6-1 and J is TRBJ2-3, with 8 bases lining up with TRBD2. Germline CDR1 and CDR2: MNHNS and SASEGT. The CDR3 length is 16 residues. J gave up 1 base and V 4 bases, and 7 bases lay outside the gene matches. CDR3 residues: CASSATSGSGTDTQYF. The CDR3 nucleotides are TGTGCCAGCAGTGCCACCAGCGGGAGCGGCACAGATACGCAGTATTTT.

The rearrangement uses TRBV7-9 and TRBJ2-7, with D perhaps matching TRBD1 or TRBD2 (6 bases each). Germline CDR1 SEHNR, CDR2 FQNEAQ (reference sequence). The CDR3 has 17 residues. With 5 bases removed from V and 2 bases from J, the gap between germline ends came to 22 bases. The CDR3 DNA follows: TGTGCCAGCAGCCGAGAGTCTAGGAGGGGGGCTCCCTACGAGCAGTACTTC. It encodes CASSRESRRGAPYEQYF.

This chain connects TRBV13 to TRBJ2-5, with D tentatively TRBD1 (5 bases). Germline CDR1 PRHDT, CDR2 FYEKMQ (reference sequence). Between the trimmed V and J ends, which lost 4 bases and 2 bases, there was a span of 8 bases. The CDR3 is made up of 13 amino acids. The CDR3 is CASSWGRQETQYF. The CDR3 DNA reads TGTGCCAGCAGCTGGGGCAGACAAGAGACCCAGTACTTC.

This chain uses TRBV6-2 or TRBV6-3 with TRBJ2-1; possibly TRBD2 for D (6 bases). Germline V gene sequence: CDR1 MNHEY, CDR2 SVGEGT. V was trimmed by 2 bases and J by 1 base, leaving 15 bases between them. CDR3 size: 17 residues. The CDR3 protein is CASSYRGGAGSYNEQFF. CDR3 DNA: TGTGCCAGCAGTTACCGCGGCGGGGCGGGTTCCTACAATGAGCAGTTCTTC.

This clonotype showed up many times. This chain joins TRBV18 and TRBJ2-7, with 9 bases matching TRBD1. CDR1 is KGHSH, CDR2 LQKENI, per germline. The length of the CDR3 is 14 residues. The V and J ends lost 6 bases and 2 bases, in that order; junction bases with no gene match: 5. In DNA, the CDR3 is TGTGCCAGCTCTCGGACAGGGGAGGCCTACGAGCAGTACTTC. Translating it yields CASSRTGEAYEQYF.

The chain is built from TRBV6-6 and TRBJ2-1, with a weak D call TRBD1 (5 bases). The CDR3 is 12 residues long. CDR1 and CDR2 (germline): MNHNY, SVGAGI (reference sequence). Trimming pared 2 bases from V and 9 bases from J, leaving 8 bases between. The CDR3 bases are TGTGCCAGCAGTTACACCCAGGGTGAGCAGTTCTTC. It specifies CASSYTQGEQFF.

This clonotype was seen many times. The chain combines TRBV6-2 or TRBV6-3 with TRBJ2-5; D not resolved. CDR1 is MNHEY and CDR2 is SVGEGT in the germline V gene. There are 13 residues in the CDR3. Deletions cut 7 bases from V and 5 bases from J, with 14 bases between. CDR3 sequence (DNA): TGTGCCAGCACGTCCACGGCCACGGAGACCCAGTACTTC. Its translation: CASTSTATETQYF.

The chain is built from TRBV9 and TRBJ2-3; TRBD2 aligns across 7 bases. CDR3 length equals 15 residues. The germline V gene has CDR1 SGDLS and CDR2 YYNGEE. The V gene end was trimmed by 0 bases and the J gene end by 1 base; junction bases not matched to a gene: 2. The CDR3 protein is CASSVGGGGTDTQYF. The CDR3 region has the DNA TGTGCCAGCAGCGTAGGGGGGGGGGGCACAGATACGCAGTATTTT.

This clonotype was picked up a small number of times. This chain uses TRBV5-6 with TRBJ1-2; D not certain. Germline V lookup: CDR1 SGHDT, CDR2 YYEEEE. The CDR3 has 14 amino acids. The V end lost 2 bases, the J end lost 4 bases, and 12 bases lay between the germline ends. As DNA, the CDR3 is TGTGCCAGCAGCTTAGGGTCGAGCGTCTATGGCTACACCTTC. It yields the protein CASSLGSSVYGYTF.

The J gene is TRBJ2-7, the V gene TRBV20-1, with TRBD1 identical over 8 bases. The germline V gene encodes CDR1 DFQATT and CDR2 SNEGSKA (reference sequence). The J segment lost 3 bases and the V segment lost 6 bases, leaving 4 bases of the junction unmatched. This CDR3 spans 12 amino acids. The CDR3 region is CSAIGTGYEQYF. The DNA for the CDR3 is TGCAGTGCAATCGGGACAGGCTACGAGCAGTACTTC.

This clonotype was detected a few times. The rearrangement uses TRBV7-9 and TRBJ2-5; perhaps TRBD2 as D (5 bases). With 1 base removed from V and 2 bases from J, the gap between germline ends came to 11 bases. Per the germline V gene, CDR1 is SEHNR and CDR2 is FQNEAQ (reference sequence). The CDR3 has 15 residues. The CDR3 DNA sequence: TGTGCCAGCAGCTTAGGGTCGGGGAGACAAGAGACCCAGTACTTC. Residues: CASSLGSGRQETQYF.

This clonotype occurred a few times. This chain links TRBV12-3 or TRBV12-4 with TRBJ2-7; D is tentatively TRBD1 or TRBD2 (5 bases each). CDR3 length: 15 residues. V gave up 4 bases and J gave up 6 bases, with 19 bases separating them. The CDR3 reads CASSSDPLLRGEQYF. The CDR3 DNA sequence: TGTGCCAGCAGTTCCGACCCTTTGCTGAGGGGCGAGCAGTACTTC.

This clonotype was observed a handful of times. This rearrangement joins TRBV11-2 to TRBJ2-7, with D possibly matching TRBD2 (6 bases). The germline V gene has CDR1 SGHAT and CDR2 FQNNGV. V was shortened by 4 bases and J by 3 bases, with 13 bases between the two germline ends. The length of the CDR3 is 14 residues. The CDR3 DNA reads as TGTGCCAGCAGCTCACGACTAGATCACTACGAGCAGTACTTC. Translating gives CASSSRLDHYEQYF.

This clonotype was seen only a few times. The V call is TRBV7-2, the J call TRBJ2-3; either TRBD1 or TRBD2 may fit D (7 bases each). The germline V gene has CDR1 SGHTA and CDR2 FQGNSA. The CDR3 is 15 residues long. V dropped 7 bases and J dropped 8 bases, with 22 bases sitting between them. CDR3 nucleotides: TGTGCCAGCACCCCCCGGGCAGGGGGGGTCGGTACGCAGTATTTT. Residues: CASTPRAGGVGTQYF. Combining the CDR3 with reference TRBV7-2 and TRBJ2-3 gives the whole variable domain GAGVSQSPSNKVTEKGKDVELRCDPISGHTALYWYRQSLGQGLEFLIYFQGNSAPDKSGLPSDRFSAERTGGSVSTLTIQRTQQEDSAVYLCASTPRAGGVGTQYFGPGTRLTVL.

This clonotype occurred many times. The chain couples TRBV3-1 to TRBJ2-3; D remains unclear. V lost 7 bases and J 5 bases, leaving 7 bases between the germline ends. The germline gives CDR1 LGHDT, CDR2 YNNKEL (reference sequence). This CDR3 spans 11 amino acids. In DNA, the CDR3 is TGTGCCAGCAAGGTGGGAGATACGCAGTATTTT. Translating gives CASKVGDTQYF.

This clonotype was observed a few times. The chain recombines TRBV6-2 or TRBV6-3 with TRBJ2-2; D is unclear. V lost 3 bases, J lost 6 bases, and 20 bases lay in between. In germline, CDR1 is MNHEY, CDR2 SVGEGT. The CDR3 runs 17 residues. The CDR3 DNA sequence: TGTGCCAGCAGTTATATCTTGTTGGGAAGTGGCGCCGGGGAGCTGTTTTTT. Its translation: CASSYILLGSGAGELFF.

This CDR3 is CAISESLQMANEQYF. CDR3 DNA: TGTGCCATCAGTGAGTCGTTACAGATGGCAAACGAGCAGTACTTC. The chain couples TRBV10-3 to TRBJ2-7; D call uncertain. The V end was cut by 0 bases, the J end by 5 bases, with 14 bases between. This CDR3 has 15 residues. The germline CDR1 and CDR2 sequences are ENHRY and SYGVKD.

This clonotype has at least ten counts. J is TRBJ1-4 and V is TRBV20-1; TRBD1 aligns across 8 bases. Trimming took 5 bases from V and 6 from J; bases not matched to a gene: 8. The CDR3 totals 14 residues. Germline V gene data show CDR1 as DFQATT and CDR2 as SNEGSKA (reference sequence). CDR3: CSAPGRGPDEKLFF. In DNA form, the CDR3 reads TGCAGTGCTCCGGGCAGGGGGCCAGATGAAAAACTGTTTTTT.

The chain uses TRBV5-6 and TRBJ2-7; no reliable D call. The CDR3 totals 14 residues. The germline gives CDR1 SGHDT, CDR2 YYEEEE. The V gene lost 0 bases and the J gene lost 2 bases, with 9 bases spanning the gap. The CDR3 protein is CASSLAGRPYEQYF. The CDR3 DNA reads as TGTGCCAGCAGCTTGGCGGGCAGGCCCTACGAGCAGTACTTC.

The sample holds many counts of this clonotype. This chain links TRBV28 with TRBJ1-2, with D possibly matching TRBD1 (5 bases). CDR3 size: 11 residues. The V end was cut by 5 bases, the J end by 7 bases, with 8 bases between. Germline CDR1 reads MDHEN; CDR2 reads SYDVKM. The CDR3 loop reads CASSTGGGYTF. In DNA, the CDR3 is TGTGCCAGCAGTACCGGGGGTGGCTACACCTTC.

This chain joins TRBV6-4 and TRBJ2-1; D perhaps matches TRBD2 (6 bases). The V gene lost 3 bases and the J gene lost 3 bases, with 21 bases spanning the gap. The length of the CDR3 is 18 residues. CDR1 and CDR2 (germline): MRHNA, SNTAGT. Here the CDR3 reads CASSEMGSEGGGYNEQFF. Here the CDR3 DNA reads TGTGCCAGCAGTGAGATGGGGAGTGAGGGAGGCGGCTACAATGAGCAGTTCTTC.

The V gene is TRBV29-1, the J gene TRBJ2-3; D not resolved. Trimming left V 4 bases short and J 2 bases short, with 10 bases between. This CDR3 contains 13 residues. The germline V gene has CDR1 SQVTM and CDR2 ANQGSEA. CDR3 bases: TGCAGCGTTGTAATTCAGGTCACAGATACGCAGTATTTT. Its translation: CSVVIQVTDTQYF.